The T cell receptor beta chain described here comes from a study of T cells in Graves' hyperthyroidism and ophthalmopathy. The study's findings and limits: Ophthalmopathy got predicted by the model a median around 6.8 months before its onset.

Amplified regions were TCR beta CDR3 sequences from RNA transcripts. First-round RT-PCR with HTBI primers amplified the TCR CDR3 region. One entry per CDR3 protein, called by TCRdb with MiXCR from the multiplex PCR reads. The sample has about 640,000 distinct CDR3 sequences; about 20% are singletons. To note about this clonotype: Its antigen is unknown.

Trimming pared 4 bases from V and 3 bases from J, leaving 10 bases between. There are 13 residues in the CDR3. The germline V gene has CDR1 SGHDT and CDR2 YYEEEE. The gene calls are TRBV5-6 and TRBJ1-1, with D maybe TRBD1 (6 bases). The receptor was isolated from a man under 40 with Graves' ophthalmopathy. Specimen: blood. This chain's CDR3 is CASSKTGYTEAFF. The CDR3 region has the DNA TGTGCCAGCAGCAAAACAGGGTACACTGAAGCTTTCTTT. Full variable domain (outside the CDR3, taken from reference TRBV5-6 and TRBJ1-1): DAGVTQSPTHLIKTRGQQVTLRCSPKSGHDTVSWYQQALGQGPQFIFQYYEEEERQRGNFPDRFSGHQFPNYSSELNVNALLLGDSALYLCASSKTGYTEAFFGQGTRLTVV.